This TCR beta chain was obtained from a study of T-cell memory formation after mild COVID-19. Study-wide points: In pre-infection memory, a portion of responding clones appeared, which suggested that cross-reactive memory joined. The study found balanced CD4/CD8 in clones contracting day 15 to 85 and a CD4+ lean in later expanders.

V was cut by 4 bases and J by 0 bases, with 10 bases left in between. Germline-derived CDR1 and CDR2 are MNHEY and SMNVEV (reference sequence). This CDR3 is built from 15 residues. A note on this clonotype: The antigen is unknown.

MiXCR, applied by TCRdb to the 5' RACE reads, yields one record per CDR3 protein. The sample records about 270,000 distinct CDR3 sequences, over 15% being singletons. Sequencing was carried out using PBMCs or a T cell subset sorted from them (not recorded which). This TCR was recovered from an adult woman who had mild COVID-19 (a few samples of this study predate the infection). Cell type and time point are not known. V gene TRBV27 combines with J gene TRBJ1-5; perhaps TRBD1 as D (5 bases). CDR3 amino acids: CASSSSGISNQPQHF. CDR3 in DNA: TGTGCCAGCAGTTCCTCAGGGATTAGCAATCAGCCCCAGCATTTT.